A selection of T cell receptor beta chains follows, all from one sample in a study of T cell repertoires in cytomegalovirus infection. MiXCR, applied by TCRdb to the reads, yields one record per CDR3 protein. The sample yields fewer than 900,000 distinct CDR3 sequences, 29% seen once. No antigen has been identified for these receptors. This specimen consisted of cultured CD8+ T cells from PBMCs, obtained from culture after CMV antigen stimulation. These receptor sequences come from a human donor in good health (CMV status not recorded). Some clones in this sample may be carry-over from other donors' samples. Each CDR3 is given with its conserved first and last residue. The D gene is left open where the match is weak. Expanded clones are given a class, and other clones once, few, many or no size at all.

J gene	D gene	V gene	clone size	CDR3 protein	CDR3 DNA
TRBJ1-2	NA	TRBV24-1	NA	CATSAPDRNYGYTF	TGTGCCACCAGTGCTCCGGACAGAAACTATGGCTACACCTTC
TRBJ2-5	NA	TRBV13	NA	CASSLGIRGPDYF	TGTGCCAGCAGCTTAGGAATCAGGGGTCCAGATTACTTC
TRBJ2-2	NA	TRBV7-6	few	CASSQFPRVTGELFF	TGTGCCAGCAGCCAATTCCCCCGGGTGACCGGGGAGCTGTTTTTT
TRBJ1-4	TRBD1	TRBV7-9	few	CASSEDRGREKLFF	TGTGCCAGCAGCGAGGACAGGGGGCGCGAAAAACTGTTTTTT
TRBJ2-3	TRBD1	TRBV23-1	once	CASSRLAGTGDRTDTQYF	TGCGCCAGCAGTCGTCTCGCCGGGACAGGGGACCGCACAGATACGCAGTATTTT
TRBJ2-3	TRBD1	TRBV7-3	once	CASSSTGTGYTDTQYF	TGTGCCAGCAGCAGTACCGGGACAGGGTACACAGATACGCAGTATTTT
TRBJ2-3	NA	TRBV4-3	many	CASSQDPAVSDTQYF	TGCGCCAGCAGCCAAGATCCGGCAGTATCAGATACGCAGTATTTT
TRBJ2-2	NA	TRBV7-9	few	CASSLLLAGELFF	TGTGCCAGCAGCTTACTGTTGGCCGGGGAGCTGTTTTTT
TRBJ2-2	TRBD1	TRBV7-7	many	CASSLESGQAANTGELFF	TGTGCTAGCAGCTTAGAATCTGGACAGGCCGCGAACACCGGGGAGCTGTTTTTT
TRBJ2-5	NA	TRBV7-9	many	CASSFQDGVPRTQYF	TGTGCCAGCAGCTTCCAGGACGGGGTCCCGCGGACCCAGTACTTC
TRBJ1-5	NA	TRBV10-1	NA	CASSEALGQPQHF	TGCGCCAGCAGTGAGGCCCTGGGTCAGCCCCAGCATTTT
TRBJ1-4	TRBD1	TRBV4-2	NA	CASSLRTGSEGNEKLFF	TGTGCCAGCAGCCTCCGGACAGGGAGTGAGGGTAATGAAAAACTGTTTTTT
TRBJ2-5	NA	TRBV28	NA	CASSEVISPQETQYF	TGTGCCAGCAGCGAAGTGATCTCCCCACAAGAGACCCAGTACTTC
TRBJ1-1	NA	TRBV19	few	CASTDPGAKNTEAFF	TGTGCCAGTACCGATCCGGGGGCTAAGAACACTGAAGCTTTCTTT
TRBJ2-3	TRBD2	TRBV20-1	NA	CSARESPVVAGSTDTQYF	TGCAGTGCTAGAGAGAGTCCCGTGGTAGCGGGTAGCACAGATACGCAGTATTTT
TRBJ2-3	NA	TRBV6-1	many	CASSDRGRGPTDTQYF	TGTGCCAGCAGTGACCGGGGGCGGGGGCCGACAGATACGCAGTATTTT
TRBJ2-1	TRBD1	TRBV9	NA	CASSVLRDSHILDNEQFF	TGTGCCAGCAGCGTCCTCCGGGACAGCCACATTTTGGACAATGAGCAGTTCTTC
TRBJ1-1	TRBD1	TRBV11-3	many	CASSVTGDPNTEAFF	TGTGCCAGCAGCGTCACAGGGGACCCGAACACTGAAGCTTTCTTT
TRBJ2-1	TRBD2	TRBV2	once	CASSEPEAGGPFDEQFF	TGTGCCAGCAGTGAGCCTGAGGCGGGGGGGCCGTTCGATGAGCAGTTCTTC
TRBJ2-3	TRBD1	TRBV6-1	NA	CASSEGQGPLVDTQYF	TGTGCCAGCAGTGAAGGACAGGGCCCCTTAGTGGATACGCAGTATTTT
TRBJ2-7	NA	TRBV13	NA	CASSFGVHEQYF	TGTGCCAGCAGCTTCGGGGTCCACGAGCAGTACTTC
TRBJ2-7	NA	TRBV12-3/TRBV12-4	few	CASISREYEQYF	TGTGCCAGCATCTCCCGGGAGTACGAGCAGTACTTC
TRBJ1-2	TRBD1	TRBV11-2	NA	CASSETGGSNYGYTF	TGTGCCAGCAGCGAAACAGGGGGCTCGAACTATGGCTACACCTTC
TRBJ2-2	TRBD1	TRBV10-3	NA	CATTLDREDTGELFF	TGTGCCACCACCTTGGACAGGGAGGACACCGGGGAGCTGTTTTTT
TRBJ1-4	NA	TRBV29-1	once	CSVVLREKLFF	TGCAGCGTTGTTTTGAGGGAAAAACTGTTTTTT
TRBJ2-2	TRBD1	TRBV11-3	few	CASSTDRGNTGELFF	TGTGCCAGCAGCACGGACAGGGGTAACACCGGGGAGCTGTTTTTT
TRBJ1-3	TRBD1	TRBV12-3/TRBV12-4	NA	CASSLSSGQGSRNTIYF	TGTGCCAGCAGTTTAAGTTCCGGACAGGGTAGCAGAAACACCATATATTTT
TRBJ2-2	NA	TRBV5-4	NA	CASSLGLVGTGELFF	TGTGCCAGCAGCTTGGGGCTAGTGGGCACCGGGGAGCTGTTTTTT
TRBJ1-2	TRBD1	TRBV7-9	NA	CASSLGAQGVGGYTF	TGTGCCAGCAGCTTAGGGGCACAGGGGGTCGGTGGCTACACCTTC
TRBJ2-1	NA	TRBV10-3	once	CAIRLTENNEQFF	TGTGCCATCAGGCTGACAGAAAACAATGAGCAGTTCTTC
TRBJ2-2	NA	TRBV27	NA	CASTWGLNTGELFF	TGTGCCAGCACTTGGGGCTTAAACACCGGGGAGCTGTTTTTT
TRBJ1-5	NA	TRBV24-1	once	CATSDLNRATFNQPQHF	TGTGCCACCAGTGATTTGAACAGGGCGACCTTTAATCAGCCCCAGCATTTT
TRBJ1-2	NA	TRBV9	NA	CASSVVESANYGYTF	TGTGCCAGCAGCGTAGTCGAGTCAGCTAACTATGGCTACACCTTC
TRBJ2-1	TRBD2	TRBV6-5	NA	CASRSGDYNEQFF	TGTGCCAGCAGGAGCGGGGACTACAATGAGCAGTTCTTC
TRBJ2-2	NA	TRBV6-2/TRBV6-3	few	CASSQGGPRAGTGELFF	TGTGCCAGCAGTCAAGGAGGGCCCAGGGCGGGGACCGGGGAGCTGTTTTTT
TRBJ2-3	TRBD2	TRBV7-9	few	CASSSGGWETQYF	TGTGCCAGCAGCTCCGGGGGGTGGGAAACGCAGTATTTT
TRBJ1-1	NA	TRBV7-9	NA	CVSSHAKNTEAFF	TGTGTCAGCAGCCATGCAAAGAACACTGAAGCTTTCTTT
TRBJ2-7	NA	TRBV12-3/TRBV12-4	NA	CASSALGAGYPYEQYF	TGTGCCAGCAGTGCCCTCGGGGCGGGGTACCCCTACGAGCAGTACTTC
TRBJ1-2	NA	TRBV6-2/TRBV6-3	few	CASSYLEGGPLYGYTF	TGTGCCAGCAGTTACTTGGAGGGAGGGCCCCTCTATGGCTACACCTTC
TRBJ2-1	TRBD2	TRBV11-2	NA	CASSLWGLRGRSYNEQFF	TGTGCCAGCAGCTTGTGGGGTCTGCGGGGGAGATCCTACAATGAGCAGTTCTTC
TRBJ1-1	NA	TRBV4-1	few	CASSYRDTLEAFF	TGCGCCAGCAGCTACCGGGACACTCTTGAAGCTTTCTTT
TRBJ2-7	NA	TRBV5-1	few	CASSLGPTGSSYEQYF	TGCGCCAGCAGCTTGGGACCCACAGGGTCCTCCTACGAGCAGTACTTC
TRBJ2-3	TRBD1	TRBV7-9	few	CASRPRTGLNTDTQYF	TGTGCCAGCAGACCGCGGACAGGTTTGAACACAGATACGCAGTATTTT
TRBJ2-1	TRBD2	TRBV20-1	NA	CSARGREYNEQFF	TGCAGTGCTAGGGGGAGGGAGTACAATGAGCAGTTCTTC
TRBJ1-1	NA	TRBV2	NA	CASSEGSYTEAFF	TGTGCCAGCAGTGAGGGGAGTTACACTGAAGCTTTCTTT
TRBJ1-1	NA	TRBV19	few	CASSISLITRDRYAEAFF	TGTGCCAGTAGTATAAGTTTGATCACTCGGGACCGTTACGCTGAAGCTTTCTTT
TRBJ1-6	NA	TRBV27	NA	CASSLQGTYNSPLHF	TGTGCCAGCAGTTTACAGGGCACCTATAATTCACCCCTCCACTTT
TRBJ2-2	NA	TRBV5-6	NA	CASSLGVAGELFF	TGTGCCAGCAGCTTGGGGGTTGCCGGGGAGCTGTTTTTT
TRBJ1-4	TRBD1	TRBV12-3/TRBV12-4	few	CASSGTAEKLFF	TGTGCCAGCAGTGGGACAGCCGAAAAACTGTTTTTT
TRBJ1-1	TRBD1	TRBV6-5	many	CASRTGTEAFF	TGTGCCAGCAGGACAGGGACTGAAGCTTTCTTT
TRBJ1-5	TRBD1	TRBV27	NA	CASTTGTGNQPQHF	TGTGCCAGCACCACAGGGACAGGCAATCAGCCCCAGCATTTT
TRBJ1-1	NA	TRBV7-6	few	CASSPPLTEAFF	TGTGCCAGCAGCCCCCCCCTCACTGAAGCTTTCTTT
TRBJ1-2	NA	TRBV20-1	few	CSARIADYYGYTF	TGCAGTGCTAGAATCGCGGATTACTATGGCTACACCTTC
TRBJ2-3	TRBD2	TRBV2	few	CASSDIWGTSGGPTDTQYF	TGTGCCAGCAGTGACATTTGGGGGACTAGCGGGGGGCCCACAGATACGCAGTATTTT
TRBJ2-1	NA	TRBV4-1	NA	CASSQVRQLNEQFF	TGCGCCAGCAGCCAAGTTCGCCAGCTCAATGAGCAGTTCTTC
TRBJ2-2	NA	TRBV6-5	NA	CASSYGKRGTGELFF	TGTGCCAGCAGTTACGGGAAGAGGGGAACCGGGGAGCTGTTTTTT